This T cell receptor beta chain was sequenced for a study of cytomegalovirus exposure and HLA in healthy donors. Using immunoSEQ multiplex PCR, the repertoire was profiled, and TCRdb retains in-frame clones only, with some absent. The repertoire holds 250,000 or so clones, with 85% to 90% as singletons. The sample holds one count of this clone. No antigen is known for it. Study observations and caveats: In the 130 or so validation repertoires, 85% to 95% of cluster scores exceeded 0, per a later analysis. The classifier was said to identify cytomegalovirus status with high specificity and sensitivity. The study designated fewer than 200 TCR beta chains cytomegalovirus-associated.

CDR1 SGHDT and CDR2 YYEEEE come from the germline V gene. The CDR3 extends over 14 amino acids. The V end lost 1 base, the J end lost 5 bases, and 12 bases lay between the germline ends. The receptor was derived from a woman in her late teens or twenties in good health and CMV-seronegative. The chain is built from TRBV5-6 and TRBJ1-1, with D perhaps TRBD1 (6 bases). Specimen: PBMCs. The CDR3 loop reads CASSLTGRGTEAFF. CDR3 bases: TGTGCCAGCAGCTTGACAGGGCGGGGGACTGAAGCTTTCTTT. Supplemented by reference TRBV5-6 and TRBJ1-1, the full variable domain reads DAGVTQSPTHLIKTRGQQVTLRCSPKSGHDTVSWYQQALGQGPQFIFQYYEEEERQRGNFPDRFSGHQFPNYSSELNVNALLLGDSALYLCASSLTGRGTEAFFGQGTRLTVV.